These T cell receptor beta chains were read from a single sample in a study of CD8 T cells in Susac syndrome. Using its own MiXCR run on the immunoSEQ multiplex PCR reads, TCRdb lists one record per CDR3 protein. The table shows under 200,000 distinct CDR3 sequences, with 90% to 96% occurring only once. The specimen sequenced was CD4+ T cells from PBMCs. The receptors were gathered from a human donor with Susac syndrome. Both conserved end residues are part of each CDR3. Each record gives: CDR3 protein, CDR3 DNA, V gene, J gene, clone size, D gene. D genes are given only for firm matches. Only part of the rows carry a size: once, few, many, or a class if the clone is expanded.

CSAATTGGASYTF	TGCAGTGCTGCGACAACAGGGGGCGCGAGCTACACCTTC	TRBV20-1	TRBJ1-2	NA	TRBD1
CASSPRGGRAEAFF	TGTGCCAGCAGTCCCCGAGGGGGTCGGGCTGAAGCTTTCTTT	TRBV28	TRBJ1-1	once	NA
CASSQPSRSGANVLTF	TGCGCCAGCAGCCAACCGTCTAGATCTGGGGCCAACGTCCTGACTTTC	TRBV4-1	TRBJ2-6	few	NA
CASSQGQADTQYF	TGCGCCAGCAGCCAAGGACAGGCAGATACGCAGTATTTT	TRBV4-1	TRBJ2-3	NA	NA
CASSRPGLAGSRRTDTQYF	TGTGCCAGCTCACGCCCGGGACTAGCGGGCTCGAGACGCACAGATACGCAGTATTTT	TRBV18	TRBJ2-3	NA	TRBD2
CASSLGLMNTEAFF	TGTGCCAGCAGCTTAGGCTTAATGAACACTGAAGCTTTCTTT	TRBV11-2	TRBJ1-1	few	NA
CASSLSGRGNTEAFF	TGCGCCAGCAGTCTCTCGGGGAGGGGAAACACTGAAGCTTTCTTT	TRBV23-1	TRBJ1-1	NA	NA
CASVGQARTEAFF	TGTGCCAGCGTCGGACAGGCTCGAACTGAAGCTTTCTTT	TRBV6-2/TRBV6-3	TRBJ1-1	NA	TRBD1
CASSLSRRWRGGPNEQYF	TGTGCCAGCAGCTTGAGTCGCCGGTGGCGGGGGGGCCCCAACGAGCAGTACTTC	TRBV5-6	TRBJ2-7	NA	TRBD2
CASSEGETQYF	TGTGCCAGCAGTGAGGGAGAGACCCAGTACTTC	TRBV28	TRBJ2-5	few	NA
CSVGQGYGYTF	TGCAGCGTTGGGCAGGGGTACGGCTACACCTTC	TRBV29-1	TRBJ1-2	few	NA
CASSPDRAPGETQYF	TGTGCCAGCAGCCCCGACCGGGCGCCAGGGGAGACCCAGTACTTC	TRBV3-1	TRBJ2-5	NA	NA
CASSLVPATNTEAFF	TGTGCCAGCAGCTTGGTACCAGCCACCAACACTGAAGCTTTCTTT	TRBV5-4	TRBJ1-1	NA	NA
CASSQPGQGSSRNYGYTF	TGCGCCAGCAGCCAACCGGGACAGGGGTCCTCCCGAAACTATGGCTACACCTTC	TRBV4-1	TRBJ1-2	NA	TRBD1
CASSGLIGETQYF	TGTGCCAGCAGCGGGTTGATAGGGGAGACCCAGTACTTC	TRBV5-4	TRBJ2-5	NA	NA
CASSQALPGTGDEKLFF	TGTGCCAGCAGCCAAGCCCTCCCCGGGACAGGGGATGAAAAACTGTTTTTT	TRBV3-1	TRBJ1-4	NA	TRBD1
CASSQVVGYIQYF	TGTGCCAGCAGCCAAGTAGTCGGGTACATTCAGTACTTC	TRBV14	TRBJ2-4	NA	NA
CASSRDTYQPQHF	TGTGCCAGCAGTCGGGACACCTATCAGCCCCAGCATTTT	TRBV12-3/TRBV12-4	TRBJ1-5	NA	NA
CATSDFVGQGPSSNQPQHF	TGTGCCACCAGTGATTTCGTGGGACAGGGCCCGTCGAGCAATCAGCCCCAGCATTTT	TRBV24-1	TRBJ1-5	NA	TRBD1
CASSQDHGRLAGGTQETQYF	TGTGCCAGCAGCCAAGATCACGGTCGTCTAGCGGGGGGTACCCAAGAGACCCAGTACTTC	TRBV3-1	TRBJ2-5	NA	TRBD2
CASRQGPYEQYF	TGTGCCAGCCGACAGGGTCCCTACGAGCAGTACTTC	TRBV6-6	TRBJ2-7	few	TRBD1